This TCR beta chain derives from a study of blood T cells in healthy people across ages. This clonotype has a handful of counts. Its target is not known. Whole-study results and caveats: No one knew whether donors had CMV, which possibly confounded expanded clonotype changes.

Together with a sample-barcoded 5' primer, a J-beta primer mix was included in a second PCR lasting about 6 to 11 cycles. From the 5' RACE reads, TCRdb called clonotypes with MiXCR, one entry per CDR3 protein. The profile shows a few hundred thousand distinct CDR3 sequences, roughly a quarter of them singletons. Unmatched junction bases numbered 7, after V lost 8 bases and J lost 2 bases. The germline V gene has CDR1 SGHTA and CDR2 FQGNSA. The CDR3 is 14 amino acids. In addition, the sample was reused for a study of T cells of mothers and their children.

This TCR came from a boy between 2 and 10 years old in good health. The chain couples TRBV7-2 to TRBJ2-7; 9 bases match TRBD2. Sequences were obtained from blood. CDR3 residues: CASSLTSGPYEQYF. As DNA, the CDR3 is TGTGCCAGCTCCCTGACTAGCGGTCCCTACGAGCAGTACTTC.